This T cell receptor beta chain was obtained from a study of T cells in lung cancer brain metastases. The germline V gene has CDR1 MNHNS and CDR2 SASEGT. Trimming stripped 2 bases from V and 7 bases from J, with 11 bases between. The length of the CDR3 is 13 residues. Between 2.24 and 4.92 ug genomic DNA went in, equal for pairs. Assay used: immunoSEQ multiplex PCR; TCRdb lists only in-frame clones, some missing. The data contain about 6,600 clones, 86% of them singletons. This TCR came from a man aged 45-65 years with non-small cell lung cancer. J is TRBJ2-5 and V is TRBV6-1; D perhaps matches TRBD1 (6 bases). The sample was tumor tissue from the primary lung tumor. The CDR3 sequence: CASSETGSATQYF. The CDR3 region has the DNA TGTGCCAGCAGTGAAACAGGGAGTGCGACCCAGTACTTC.